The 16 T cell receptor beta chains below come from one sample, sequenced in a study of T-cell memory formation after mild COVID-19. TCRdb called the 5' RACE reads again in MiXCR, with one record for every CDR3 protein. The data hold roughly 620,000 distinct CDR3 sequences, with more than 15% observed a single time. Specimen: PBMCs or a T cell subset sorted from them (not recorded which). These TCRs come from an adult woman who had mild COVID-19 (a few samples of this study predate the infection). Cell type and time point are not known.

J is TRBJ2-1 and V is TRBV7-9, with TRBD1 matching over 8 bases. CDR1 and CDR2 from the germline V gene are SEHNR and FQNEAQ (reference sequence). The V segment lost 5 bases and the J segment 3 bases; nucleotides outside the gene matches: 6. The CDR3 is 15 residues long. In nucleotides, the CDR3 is TGTGCCAGCAGCATCAACAGGGGGATCTACAATGAGCAGTTCTTC. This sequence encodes CASSINRGIYNEQFF.

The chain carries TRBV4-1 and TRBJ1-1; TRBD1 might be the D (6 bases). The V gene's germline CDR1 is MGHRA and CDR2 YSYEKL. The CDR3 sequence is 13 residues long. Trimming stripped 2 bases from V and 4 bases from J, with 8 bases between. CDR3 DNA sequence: TGCGCCAGCAGCCAAAACAGGGCCACTGAAGCTTTCTTT. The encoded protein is CASSQNRATEAFF.

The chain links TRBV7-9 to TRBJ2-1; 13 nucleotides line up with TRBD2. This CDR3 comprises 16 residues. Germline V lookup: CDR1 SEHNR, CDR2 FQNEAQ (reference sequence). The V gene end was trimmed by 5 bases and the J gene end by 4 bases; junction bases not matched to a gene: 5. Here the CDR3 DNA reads TGTGCCAGCAGCCCGGGACTAGCGGGATATTACAATGAGCAGTTCTTC. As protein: CASSPGLAGYYNEQFF.

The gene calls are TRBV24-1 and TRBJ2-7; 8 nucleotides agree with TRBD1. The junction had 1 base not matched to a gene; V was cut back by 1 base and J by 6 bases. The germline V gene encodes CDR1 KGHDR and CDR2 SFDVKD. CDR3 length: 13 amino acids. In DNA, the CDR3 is TGTGCCACCAGTGATTTTCAGGGGGCCGAGCAGTACTTC. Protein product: CATSDFQGAEQYF.

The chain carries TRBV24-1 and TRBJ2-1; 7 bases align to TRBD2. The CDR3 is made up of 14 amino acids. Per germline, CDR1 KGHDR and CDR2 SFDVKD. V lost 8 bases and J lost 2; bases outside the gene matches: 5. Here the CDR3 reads CATMGGGAYNEQFF. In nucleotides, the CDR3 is TGTGCCACCATGGGGGGGGGGGCCTACAATGAGCAGTTCTTC.

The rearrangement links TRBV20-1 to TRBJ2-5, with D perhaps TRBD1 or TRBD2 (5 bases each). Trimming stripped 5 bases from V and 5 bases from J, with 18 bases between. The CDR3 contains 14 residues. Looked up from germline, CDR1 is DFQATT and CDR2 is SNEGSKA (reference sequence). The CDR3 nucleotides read TGCAGTGCTGTTCCCCCCCGGGGCCGGGAGACCCAGTACTTC. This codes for CSAVPPRGRETQYF.

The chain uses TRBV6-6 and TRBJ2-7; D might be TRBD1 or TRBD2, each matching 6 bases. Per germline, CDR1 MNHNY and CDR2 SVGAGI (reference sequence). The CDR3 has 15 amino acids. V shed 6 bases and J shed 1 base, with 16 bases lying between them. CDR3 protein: CASSKMRDISYEQYF. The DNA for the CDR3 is TGTGCCAGCAGCAAAATGCGGGACATTTCCTACGAGCAGTACTTC.

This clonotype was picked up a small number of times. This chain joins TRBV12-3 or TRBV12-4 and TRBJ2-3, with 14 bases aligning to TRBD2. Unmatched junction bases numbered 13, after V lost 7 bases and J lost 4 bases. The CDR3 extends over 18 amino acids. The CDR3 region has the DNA TGTGCCAGCACCCCCCGGACTAGCGGGGGGTGGTGGGCAGATACGCAGTATTTT. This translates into CASTPRTSGGWWADTQYF.

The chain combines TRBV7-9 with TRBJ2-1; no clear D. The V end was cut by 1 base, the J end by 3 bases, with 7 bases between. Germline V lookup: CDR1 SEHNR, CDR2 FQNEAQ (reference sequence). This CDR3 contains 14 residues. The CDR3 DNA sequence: TGTGCCAGCAGCTTAGATTTCGTCTACAATGAGCAGTTCTTC. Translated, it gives CASSLDFVYNEQFF. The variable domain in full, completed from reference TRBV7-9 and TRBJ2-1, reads DTGVSQNPRHKITKRGQNVTFRCDPISEHNRLYWYRQTLGQGPEFLTYFQNEAQLEKSRLLSDRFSAERPKGSFSTLEIQRTEQGDSAMYLCASSLDFVYNEQFFGPGTRLTVL.

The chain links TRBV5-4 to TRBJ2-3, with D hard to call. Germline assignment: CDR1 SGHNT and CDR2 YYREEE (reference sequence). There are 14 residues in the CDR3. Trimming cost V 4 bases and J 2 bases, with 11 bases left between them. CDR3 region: CASSRASTTDTQYF. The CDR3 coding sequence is TGTGCCAGCAGCCGCGCCTCTACCACAGATACGCAGTATTTT.

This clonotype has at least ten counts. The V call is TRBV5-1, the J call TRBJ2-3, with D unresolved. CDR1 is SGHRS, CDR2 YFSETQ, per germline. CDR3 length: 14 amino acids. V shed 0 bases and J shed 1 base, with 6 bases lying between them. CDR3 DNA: TGCGCCAGCAGCTTGGCCCTGGGCACAGATACGCAGTATTTT. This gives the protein CASSLALGTDTQYF.

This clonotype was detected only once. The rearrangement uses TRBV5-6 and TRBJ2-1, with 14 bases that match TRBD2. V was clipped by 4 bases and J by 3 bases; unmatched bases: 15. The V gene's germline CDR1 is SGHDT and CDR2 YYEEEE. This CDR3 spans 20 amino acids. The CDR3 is CASSLRGLAGAPELYNEQFF. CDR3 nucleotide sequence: TGTGCCAGCAGCCTCCGGGGACTAGCGGGGGCCCCGGAACTCTACAATGAGCAGTTCTTC.

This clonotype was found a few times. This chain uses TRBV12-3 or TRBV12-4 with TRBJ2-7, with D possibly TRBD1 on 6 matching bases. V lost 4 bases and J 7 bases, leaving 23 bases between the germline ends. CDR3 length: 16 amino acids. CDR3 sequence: CASSSTGQGSRQEQYF. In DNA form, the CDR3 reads TGTGCCAGCAGTTCGACCGGGCAGGGGTCTCGTCAGGAGCAGTACTTC.

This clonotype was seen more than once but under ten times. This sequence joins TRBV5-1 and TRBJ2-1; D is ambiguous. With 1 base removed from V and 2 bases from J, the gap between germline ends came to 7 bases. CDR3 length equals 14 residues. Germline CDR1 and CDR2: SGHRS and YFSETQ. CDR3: CASSLRQTYNEQFF. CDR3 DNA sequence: TGCGCCAGCAGCTTGCGGCAGACCTACAATGAGCAGTTCTTC.

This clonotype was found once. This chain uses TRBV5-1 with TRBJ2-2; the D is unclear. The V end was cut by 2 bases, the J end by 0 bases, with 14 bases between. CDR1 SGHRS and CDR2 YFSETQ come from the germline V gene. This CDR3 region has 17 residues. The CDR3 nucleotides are TGCGCCAGCAGCTTAATGGGTAGGCTCGCGAACACCGGGGAGCTGTTTTTT. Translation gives CASSLMGRLANTGELFF. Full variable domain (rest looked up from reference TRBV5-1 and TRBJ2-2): KAGVTQTPRYLIKTRGQQVTLSCSPISGHRSVSWYQQTPGQGLQFLFEYFSETQRNKGNFPGRFSGRQFSNSRSEMNVSTLELGDSALYLCASSLMGRLANTGELFFGEGSRLTVL.

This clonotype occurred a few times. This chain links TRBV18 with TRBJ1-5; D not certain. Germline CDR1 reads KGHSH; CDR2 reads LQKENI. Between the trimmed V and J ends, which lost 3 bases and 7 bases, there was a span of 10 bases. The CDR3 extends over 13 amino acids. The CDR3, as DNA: TGTGCCAGCTCACCGGAGAGGTCCCAGCCCCAGCATTTT. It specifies CASSPERSQPQHF.